The 5 T cell receptor beta chains presented below share a single source sample, sequenced in a study of T-cell reconstitution after alpha-beta-depleted transplantation in children (dated by TCRdb to 2015 to 2016). The time point label of this sample denotes: day 60 (about 2 months) after transplantation. This sample's treatment or condition label indicates: allogeneic hematopoietic cell transplantation with graft depleted of TCRalphabeta T cells and CD19 B cells. Library construction relied on PCR. TCRdb names Illumina HiSeq 2500 as the instrument used. To normalize quantification of the TCRbeta repertoire, the TCR libraries were built with molecular barcoding that relied on unique molecular identifiers. Starting from the raw public reads, TCRdb applied fastp trimming at Q25, assembled clones with MiXCR and retained in-frame beta chains. Rows are unified per CDR3 protein, each entry keeping the most common DNA and genes. The sample profile shows over 25,000 distinct CDR3 sequences; around 17% of them were found once. The ten largest clones take up roughly 35% of the sample.

The sample consisted of PBMCs, mostly from graft donor cells, taken 60 days after TCRalphabeta/CD19-depleted stem cell transplant. The receptors stem from a male patient under 10 years old who had a stem cell transplant for acute lymphoblastic leukemia, so the T cells may come from the graft donor.

J is TRBJ2-5 and V is TRBV7-6, with TRBD2 matching 7 bases. The CDR3 extends over 14 amino acids. The germline gives CDR1 SGHVS, CDR2 FNYEAQ. V gave up 2 bases and J gave up 4 bases; unmatched junction bases: 4. CDR3 coding DNA: TGTGCCAGCAGCTTATTGTGGGGGGGAGAGACCCAGTACTTC. This codes for CASSLLWGGETQYF.

This clonotype was seen just once. The chain is built from TRBV12-3 or TRBV12-4 and TRBJ2-1, with 10 bases identical to TRBD2. The junction had 6 bases not matched to a gene; V was cut back by 2 bases and J by 8 bases. This CDR3 spans 15 amino acids. DNA of the CDR3: TGTGCCAGCAGTTTAACTAGCGGGAAAGGCGATGAGCAGTTCTTC. Encoded protein: CASSLTSGKGDEQFF.

The V call is TRBV11-3, the J call TRBJ1-1; D unclear. V was clipped by 6 bases and J by 0 bases, with 14 bases between them. The CDR3 covers 15 residues. Germline CDR1 reads SGHNT; CDR2 reads YENEEA. The CDR3 region has the DNA TGTGCCAGCAGTCGATTGGGAGGCCTGAACACTGAAGCTTTCTTT. It specifies CASSRLGGLNTEAFF.

The chain uses TRBV28 and TRBJ1-2; the D gene is possibly TRBD1 (5 bases). The CDR3 is 13 amino acids. V lost 3 bases, J lost 7 bases, and 12 bases lay in between. CDR1 and CDR2 (germline): MDHEN, SYDVKM. CDR3 in DNA: TGTGCCAGCAGTTTCCGGCAGGGTATTGGCTACACCTTC. Protein: CASSFRQGIGYTF.

V gene TRBV27 combines with J gene TRBJ2-7, with TRBD2 matching over 12 bases. V lost 7 bases, J lost 2 bases, and 6 bases stayed unmatched. The germline V gene has CDR1 MNHEY and CDR2 SMNVEV (reference sequence). There are 15 residues in the CDR3. CDR3 sequence: CASIKTSGGTYEQYF. CDR3 bases: TGTGCCAGCATCAAGACTAGCGGGGGTACCTACGAGCAGTACTTC.